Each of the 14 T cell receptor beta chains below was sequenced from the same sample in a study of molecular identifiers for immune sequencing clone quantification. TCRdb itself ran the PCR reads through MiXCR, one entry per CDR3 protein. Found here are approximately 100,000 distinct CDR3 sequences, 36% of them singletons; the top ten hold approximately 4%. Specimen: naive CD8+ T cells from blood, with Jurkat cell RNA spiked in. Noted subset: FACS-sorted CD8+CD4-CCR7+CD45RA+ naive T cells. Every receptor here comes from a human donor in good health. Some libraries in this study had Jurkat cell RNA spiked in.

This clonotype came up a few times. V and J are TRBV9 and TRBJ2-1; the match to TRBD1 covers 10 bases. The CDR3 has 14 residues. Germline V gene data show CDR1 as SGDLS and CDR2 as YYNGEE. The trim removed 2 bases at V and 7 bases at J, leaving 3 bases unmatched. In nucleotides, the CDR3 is TGTGCCAGCAGCGTGGGACAGGGGTGGAATGAGCAGTTCTTC. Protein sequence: CASSVGQGWNEQFF.

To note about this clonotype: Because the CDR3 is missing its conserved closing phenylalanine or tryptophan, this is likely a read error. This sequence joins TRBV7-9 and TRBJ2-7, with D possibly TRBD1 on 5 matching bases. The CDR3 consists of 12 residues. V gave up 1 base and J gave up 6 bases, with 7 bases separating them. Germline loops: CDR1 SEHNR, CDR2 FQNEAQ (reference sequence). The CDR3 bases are TGTGCCAGCAGCTTAGTAGGGGCCGAGCAGTACTAC. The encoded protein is CASSLVGAEQYY.

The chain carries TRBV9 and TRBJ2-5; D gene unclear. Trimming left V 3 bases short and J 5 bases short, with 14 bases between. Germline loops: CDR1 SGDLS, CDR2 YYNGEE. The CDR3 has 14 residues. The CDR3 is CASSGDWGGETQYF. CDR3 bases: TGTGCCAGCAGCGGTGACTGGGGTGGCGAGACCCAGTACTTC.

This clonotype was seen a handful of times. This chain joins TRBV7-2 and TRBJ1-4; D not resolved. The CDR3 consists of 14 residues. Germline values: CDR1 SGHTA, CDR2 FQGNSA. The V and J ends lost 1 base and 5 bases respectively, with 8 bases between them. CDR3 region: CASSLGVRNEKLFF. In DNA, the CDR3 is TGTGCCAGCAGCTTAGGAGTCCGCAATGAAAAACTGTTTTTT. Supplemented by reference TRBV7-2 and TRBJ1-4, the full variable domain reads GAGVSQSPSNKVTEKGKDVELRCDPISGHTALYWYRQSLGQGLEFLIYFQGNSAPDKSGLPSDRFSAERTGGSVSTLTIQRTQQEDSAVYLCASSLGVRNEKLFFGSGTQLSVL.

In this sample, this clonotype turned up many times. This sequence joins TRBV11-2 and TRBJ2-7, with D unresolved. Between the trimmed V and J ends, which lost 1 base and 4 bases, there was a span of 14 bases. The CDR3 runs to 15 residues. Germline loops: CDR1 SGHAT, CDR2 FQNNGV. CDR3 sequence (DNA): TGTGCCAGCAGCTTAGGATTCGGACGGAGTTACGAGCAGTACTTC. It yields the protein CASSLGFGRSYEQYF.

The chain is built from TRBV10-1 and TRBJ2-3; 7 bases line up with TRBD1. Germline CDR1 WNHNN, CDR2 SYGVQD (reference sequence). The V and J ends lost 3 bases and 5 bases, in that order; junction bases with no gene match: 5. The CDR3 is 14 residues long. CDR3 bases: TGCGCCAGCAGTGACCACAGGGGAATAGATACGCAGTATTTT. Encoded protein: CASSDHRGIDTQYF.

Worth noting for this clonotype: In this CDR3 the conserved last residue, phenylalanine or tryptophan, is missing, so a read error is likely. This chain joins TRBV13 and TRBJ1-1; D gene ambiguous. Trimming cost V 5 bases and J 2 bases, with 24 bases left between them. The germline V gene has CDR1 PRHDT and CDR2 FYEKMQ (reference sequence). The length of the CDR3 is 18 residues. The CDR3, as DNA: TGTGCCAGCAGCCCCTCCCGGGTCAGGCGGCGAATAAACACTGAAGCTTTCATT. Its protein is CASSPSRVRRRINTEAFI.

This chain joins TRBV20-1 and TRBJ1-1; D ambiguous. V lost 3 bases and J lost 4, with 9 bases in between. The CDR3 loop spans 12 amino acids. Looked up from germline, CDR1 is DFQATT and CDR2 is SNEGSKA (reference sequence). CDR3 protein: CSARVLGTEAFF. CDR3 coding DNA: TGCAGTGCTAGGGTCCTGGGCACTGAAGCTTTCTTT.

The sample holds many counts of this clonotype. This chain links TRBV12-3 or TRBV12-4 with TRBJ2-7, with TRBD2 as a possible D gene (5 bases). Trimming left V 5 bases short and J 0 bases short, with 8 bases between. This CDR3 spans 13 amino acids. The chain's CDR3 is CASSVGLSYEQYF. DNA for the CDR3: TGTGCCAGCAGTGTAGGACTCTCCTACGAGCAGTACTTC.

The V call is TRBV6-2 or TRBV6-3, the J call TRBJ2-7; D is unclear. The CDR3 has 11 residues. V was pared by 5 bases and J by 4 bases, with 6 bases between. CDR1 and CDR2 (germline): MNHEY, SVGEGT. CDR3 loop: CASSVSYEQYF. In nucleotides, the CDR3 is TGTGCCAGCAGTGTGTCGTACGAGCAGTACTTC.

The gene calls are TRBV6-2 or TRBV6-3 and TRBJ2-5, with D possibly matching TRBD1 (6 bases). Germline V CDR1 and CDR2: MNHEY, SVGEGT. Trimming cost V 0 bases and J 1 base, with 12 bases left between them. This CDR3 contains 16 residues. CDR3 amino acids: CASSYSRDITQETQYF. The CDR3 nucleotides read TGTGCCAGCAGTTACTCCCGGGACATCACCCAAGAGACCCAGTACTTC.

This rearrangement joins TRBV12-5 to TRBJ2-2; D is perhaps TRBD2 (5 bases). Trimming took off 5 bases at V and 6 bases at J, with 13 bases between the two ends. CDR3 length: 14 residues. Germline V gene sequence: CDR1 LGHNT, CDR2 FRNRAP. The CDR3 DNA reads TGTGCTAGTGGTCCTGGACCAGCGGCCGGGGAGCTGTTTTTT. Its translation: CASGPGPAAGELFF.

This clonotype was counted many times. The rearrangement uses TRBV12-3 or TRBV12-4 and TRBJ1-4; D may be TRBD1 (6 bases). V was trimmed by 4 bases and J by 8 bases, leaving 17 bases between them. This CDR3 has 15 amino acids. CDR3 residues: CASSSGRGREEKLFF. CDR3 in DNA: TGTGCCAGCAGTTCCGGAAGGGGGAGAGAGGAAAAACTGTTTTTT.

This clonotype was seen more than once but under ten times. CDR3 protein: CASSYEGLTQYF. DNA of the CDR3: TGTGCCAGCAGTTACGAGGGTTTAACGCAGTATTTT. The rearrangement uses TRBV6-2 or TRBV6-3 and TRBJ2-3; D is possibly TRBD2 (5 bases). The CDR3 is 12 amino acids. V lost 2 bases to trimming and J lost 9 bases, with 9 bases between them. CDR1 and CDR2 (germline): MNHEY, SVGEGT.